The following is a TCR beta chain sequence with its context. Which antigen it targets is not known. Germline and junction disagree at one end, which may indicate a read error. The sample is drawn from a study of monozygotic twins with cystic fibrosis (TCRdb year 2021). For context, the study as a whole: Barcoded libraries were made from approximately 2.8 micrograms of fragmented DNA using roughly 16 PCR cycles. To gauge how much genetics shapes V and J gene usage, the researchers compared TCR beta repertoires both within and across 16 monozygotic twin pairs who have cystic fibrosis. Data for three of the twin pairs had previously been reported in another context. Made up mostly of children and adolescents, the cohort included ten female and six male twin pairs ranging in age from roughly 2.0 to 40 years, with a median of roughly 8.4 years. Twins were ranked among 1,060 cohort participants for weight-for-height and FEVPerc (FEV1 disease centile) on the day of blood sampling. General findings and caveats noted by the study authors: V gene usage was most similar to the co-twin for 13 of 16 pairs, and J usage for 8 of 16 pairs, suggesting genetic constraints. No association turned up between shared CDR3 numbers and age, concordance or disease severity, and the cohort was small. Nucleotide-identical clonotype sharing was significantly higher within monozygotic CF twin pairs than between unrelated CF individuals (P = 0.000026, Mann-Whitney). Simpson clonality was generally low (median approximately 0.01), which suggests a naive-dominated repertoire, and clonality was higher in the most severely affected patients.

The twin pairs came from the European Cystic Fibrosis Twin and Sibling Study Cohort, a cohort that recruited patients from approximately 160 CF clinics across 14 European countries. Zygosity and CFTR genotype were verified in-house, with zygosity tested by multiplex PCR of nine short tandem repeat loci. Peripheral blood was taken from each twin, and clinical parameters were recorded on the day of blood sampling. Phenol/chloroform extraction was used to isolate genomic DNA from peripheral blood cells, and the DNA was then kept in TE buffer at 4 degrees C. TCR beta CDR3 regions were amplified by multiplex PCR with the immunoSEQ immune profiling system according to the manufacturer's instructions. Sequencing was performed on an Illumina NextSeq system. For the original study's pipeline: The immunoSEQ Analyzer platform handled processing of the sequence data, and clonality was calculated by taking the square root of Simpson's index of productive rearrangements. Similarity in V and J usage was quantified by Jensen-Shannon distance, and CDR3 generation probabilities were calculated with OLGA. The immuneACCESS database (August 2020) and VDJdb (December 2020) were searched for shared CDR3 sequences. TCRdb limited this immuneACCESS table to in-frame rearrangements with V and J called. A share of clones is missing; checked studies link under half to unresolved V genes, and the rest is unexplained. V and J calls and clone size are given by that table; D and trimming were obtained from the DNA. Here the sample has tens of thousands of clones; about 86% occur a single time. The biggest ten clones account for over 1% of the sample.

The clonotype originates from a woman aged 25 to 39 with cystic fibrosis. Sequenced input: blood.

The nucleotide sequence is given as TGTGCCAGCAGCGTAGAAACCGGACTAGCGGGGGCCCTGTACTTC. Its protein reads: CASSVETGLAGALYF. The chain was built from TRBV11-2 and TRBJ2-4; 13 of the junction bases match TRBD2. CDR1 is given as SGHAT and CDR2 as FQNNGV, both from the germline V gene. The CDR3, from cysteine to phenylalanine, totals 15 residues. CDR3 DNA only is kept here, 45 bases in frame from base 1.